The sequence of this TCR beta chain was determined in a study of T-cell reconstitution after alpha-beta-depleted transplantation in children. This clonotype was counted a few times. Its antigen is not known. V was pared by 6 bases and J by 1 base, with 15 bases between. This CDR3 contains 15 residues. Study-wide findings and caveats: The authors attributed T-cell counts and diversity one year after transplant mostly to newly produced T cells.

Unique molecular identifiers tagged the TCRbeta library. TCRdb passed the PCR reads through MiXCR, listing each CDR3 protein once. Here the sample spans 300,000 or so distinct CDR3 sequences, approximately 23% being singletons. The sequences come from PBMCs, mostly from graft donor cells, collected 180 days after TCRalphabeta/CD19-depleted stem cell transplant. V and J are TRBV12-3 or TRBV12-4 and TRBJ2-5, with D possibly TRBD1 on 6 matching bases. This TCR derives from a male patient younger than 18 who had a stem cell transplant for acute lymphoblastic leukemia, so the T cells may come from the graft donor. The CDR3 coding sequence is TGTGCCAGCAGCCGCATTACAGGGTCCCAAGAGACCCAGTACTTC. This encodes CASSRITGSQETQYF.